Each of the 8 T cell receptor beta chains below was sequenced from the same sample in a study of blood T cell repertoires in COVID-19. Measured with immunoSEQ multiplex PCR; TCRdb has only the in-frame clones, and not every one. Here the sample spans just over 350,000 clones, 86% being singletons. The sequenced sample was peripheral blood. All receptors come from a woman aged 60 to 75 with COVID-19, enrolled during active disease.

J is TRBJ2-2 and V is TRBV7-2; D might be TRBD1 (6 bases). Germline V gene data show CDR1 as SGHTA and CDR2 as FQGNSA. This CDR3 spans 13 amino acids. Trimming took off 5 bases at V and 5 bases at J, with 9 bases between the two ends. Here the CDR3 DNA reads TGTGCCAGCAGCGTTAGGGGGACCGGGGAGCTGTTTTTT. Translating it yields CASSVRGTGELFF.

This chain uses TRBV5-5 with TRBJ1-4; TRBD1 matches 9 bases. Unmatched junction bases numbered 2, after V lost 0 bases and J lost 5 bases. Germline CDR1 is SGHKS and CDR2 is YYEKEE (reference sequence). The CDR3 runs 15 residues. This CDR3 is CASSLVGTGNEKLFF. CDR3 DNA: TGTGCCAGCAGCTTGGTCGGGACAGGGAATGAAAAACTGTTTTTT.

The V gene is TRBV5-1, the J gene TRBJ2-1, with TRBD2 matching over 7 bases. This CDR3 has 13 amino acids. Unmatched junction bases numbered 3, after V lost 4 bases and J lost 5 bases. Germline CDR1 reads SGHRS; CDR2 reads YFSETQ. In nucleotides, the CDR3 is TGCGCCAGCAGCCAGGGACTAAACAATGAGCAGTTCTTC. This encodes CASSQGLNNEQFF.

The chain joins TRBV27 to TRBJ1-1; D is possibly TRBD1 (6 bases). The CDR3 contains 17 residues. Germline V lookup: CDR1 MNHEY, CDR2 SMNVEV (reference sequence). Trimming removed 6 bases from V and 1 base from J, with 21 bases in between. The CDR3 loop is CASSPPPFLGQNTEAFF. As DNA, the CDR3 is TGTGCCAGCAGCCCTCCCCCGTTCCTGGGACAGAACACTGAAGCTTTCTTT.

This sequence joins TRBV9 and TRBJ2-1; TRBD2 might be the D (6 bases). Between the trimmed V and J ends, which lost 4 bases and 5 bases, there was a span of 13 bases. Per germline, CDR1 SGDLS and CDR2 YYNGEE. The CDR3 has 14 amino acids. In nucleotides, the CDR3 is TGTGCCAGCAGCCCGCGCGGGGTACACAATGAGCAGTTCTTC. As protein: CASSPRGVHNEQFF. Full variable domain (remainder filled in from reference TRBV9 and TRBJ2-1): DSGVTQTPKHLITATGQRVTLRCSPRSGDLSVYWYQQSLDQGLQFLIQYYNGEERAKGNILERFSAQQFPDLHSELNLSSLELGDSALYFCASSPRGVHNEQFFGPGTRLTVL.

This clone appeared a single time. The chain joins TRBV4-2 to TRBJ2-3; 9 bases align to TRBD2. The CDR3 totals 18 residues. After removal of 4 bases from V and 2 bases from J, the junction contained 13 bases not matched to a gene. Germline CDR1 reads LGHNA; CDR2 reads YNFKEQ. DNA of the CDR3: TGTGCCAGCAGCCCATCGGGCGTCGCGGGGGGGTTCACAGATACGCAGTATTTT. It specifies CASSPSGVAGGFTDTQYF.

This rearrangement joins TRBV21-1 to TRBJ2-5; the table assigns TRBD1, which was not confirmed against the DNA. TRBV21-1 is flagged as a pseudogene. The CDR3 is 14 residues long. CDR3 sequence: CASSKETVKETQYF. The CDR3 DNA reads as TGTGCCAGCAGCAAAGAAACAGTTAAAGAGACCCAGTACTTC.

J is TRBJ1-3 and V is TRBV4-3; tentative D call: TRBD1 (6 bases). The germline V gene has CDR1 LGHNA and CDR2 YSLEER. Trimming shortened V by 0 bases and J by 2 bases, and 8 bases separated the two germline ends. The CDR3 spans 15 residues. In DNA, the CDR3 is TGCGCCAGCAGCCAAGATCAGGGGACTGGAAACACCATATATTTT. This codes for CASSQDQGTGNTIYF.